This T cell receptor (beta chain) emerged from a study of cytomegalovirus exposure and HLA in healthy donors. This CDR3 has 18 amino acids. CDR1 is GTSNPN and CDR2 is SVGIG in the germline V gene (reference sequence). Trimming removed 1 base at V and 2 bases at J, with 24 bases between. PCR amplification relied on 60 Vbeta primers (plus 13 Jbeta primers). The assay was immunoSEQ multiplex PCR, and TCRdb's table has in-frame clones only and misses some. The sample has under 150,000 clones, around 77% seen once. The TCR was taken from a man between 18 and 29 years old in good health and CMV-seronegative. Input material: PBMCs. The genes are TRBV30 and TRBJ2-7; possibly TRBD1 for D (5 bases). Here the CDR3 reads CAWSEVGAGKVNPYEQYF. In DNA, the CDR3 is TGTGCCTGGAGTGAGGTAGGGGCAGGGAAGGTTAACCCCTACGAGCAGTACTTC.